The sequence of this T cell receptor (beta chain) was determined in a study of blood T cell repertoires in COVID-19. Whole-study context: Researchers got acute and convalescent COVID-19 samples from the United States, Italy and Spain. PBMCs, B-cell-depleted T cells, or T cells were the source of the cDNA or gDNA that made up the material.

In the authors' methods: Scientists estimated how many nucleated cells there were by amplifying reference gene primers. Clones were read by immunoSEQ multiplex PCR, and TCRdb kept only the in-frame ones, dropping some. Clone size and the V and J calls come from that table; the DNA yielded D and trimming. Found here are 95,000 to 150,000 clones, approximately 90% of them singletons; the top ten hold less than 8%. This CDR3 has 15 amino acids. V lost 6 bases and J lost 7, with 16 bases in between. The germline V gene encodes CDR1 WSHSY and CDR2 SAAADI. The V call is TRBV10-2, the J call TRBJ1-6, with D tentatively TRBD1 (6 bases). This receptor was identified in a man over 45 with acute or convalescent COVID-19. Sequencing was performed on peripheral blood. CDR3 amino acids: CASREGGRENSPLHF. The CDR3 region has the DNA TGCGCCAGCAGAGAGGGGGGACGGGAGAATTCACCCCTCCACTTT.